This T cell receptor beta chain was recovered during a study of T cell changes during pregnancy in multiple sclerosis. Assay: immunoSEQ multiplex PCR; the TCRdb copy retains only in-frame clones and omits some. The sample has approximately 130,000 clones, 90% to 98% seen once. J gave up 5 bases and V 2 bases, and 2 bases lay outside the gene matches. The CDR3 is made up of 14 amino acids. Per germline, CDR1 LNHNV and CDR2 YYDKDF (reference sequence). The specimen was peripheral blood, collected after pregnancy. J is TRBJ1-5 and V is TRBV15, with 8 bases aligning to TRBD1. This receptor was obtained from a female donor with multiple sclerosis, enrolled in a pregnancy study. In nucleotides, the CDR3 is TGTGCCACCAGCAGAACGACAGGGGATCAGCCCCAGCATTTT. Translated, it gives CATSRTTGDQPQHF.